The 11 T cell receptor beta chains below were found in one sample sequenced in a study of shared clonotypes between healthy human individuals. Assay used: immunoSEQ multiplex PCR; TCRdb lists only in-frame clones, some missing. This repertoire shows roughly 2.6 million clones, approximately 94% found once; its top ten account for over 0.12%. Sequenced input: naive CD4+ T cells sorted from blood. Subset given: CD45RA+ positively selected. These receptors came from a man between 18 and 35 years old in good health.

The chain links TRBV6-6 to TRBJ2-7; possible D gene TRBD2, 7 bases. The germline V gene has CDR1 MNHNY and CDR2 SVGAGI (reference sequence). Trimming cost V 2 bases and J 4 bases, with 12 bases left between them. CDR3 size: 14 residues. CDR3 sequence reads: CASSYRGAGYEQYF. In DNA form, the CDR3 reads TGTGCCAGCAGTTACCGGGGGGCGGGATACGAGCAGTACTTC.

V usage is TRBV18 and J usage is TRBJ1-1, with 10 bases matching TRBD1. The germline CDR1 and CDR2 sequences are KGHSH and LQKENI. The CDR3 sequence is 13 residues long. The trim removed 3 bases at V and 10 bases at J, leaving 5 bases unmatched. The CDR3: CASSPGQGRGAFF. For the CDR3, the DNA is TGTGCCAGCTCACCGGGACAGGGGCGGGGAGCTTTCTTT.

V usage is TRBV6-1 and J usage is TRBJ2-1; D call uncertain. The CDR3 is made up of 14 amino acids. V was trimmed by 3 bases and J by 0 bases, leaving 6 bases between them. Germline V gene lookup returns CDR1 MNHNS and CDR2 SASEGT. The CDR3 reads CASSESSSYNEQFF. CDR3 in DNA: TGTGCCAGCAGTGAGTCTAGCTCCTACAATGAGCAGTTCTTC.

The chain carries TRBV5-1 and TRBJ2-7; D remains ambiguous. The CDR3 extends over 12 amino acids. The V and J ends lost 0 bases and 5 bases respectively, with 6 bases between them. Germline V CDR1 and CDR2: SGHRS, YFSETQ. The CDR3 reads CASSLERDEQYF. The CDR3 nucleotides read TGCGCCAGCAGCTTGGAGAGAGACGAGCAGTACTTC.

The chain links TRBV18 to TRBJ2-3; D gene ambiguous. The germline CDR1 and CDR2 sequences are KGHSH and LQKENI. Trimming stripped 0 bases from V and 3 bases from J, with 7 bases between. The length of the CDR3 is 14 residues. The CDR3 DNA is TGTGCCAGCTCACCACCGCACCGGACAGATACGCAGTATTTT. This codes for CASSPPHRTDTQYF. Supplemented by reference TRBV18 and TRBJ2-3, the full variable domain reads NAGVMQNPRHLVRRRGQEARLRCSPMKGHSHVYWYRQLPEEGLKFMVYLQKENIIDESGMPKERFSAEFPKEGPSILRIQQVVRGDSAAYFCASSPPHRTDTQYFGPGTRLTVL.

The rearrangement links TRBV7-9 to TRBJ2-7, with D hard to call. The CDR3 covers 12 residues. V was clipped by 3 bases and J by 3 bases, with 6 bases between them. The germline gives CDR1 SEHNR, CDR2 FQNEAQ (reference sequence). The CDR3 DNA reads TGTGCCAGCAGCTTTCCGGACTACGAGCAGTACTTC. This translates into CASSFPDYEQYF.

The chain has TRBV5-4 and TRBJ2-5; the D gene is possibly TRBD2 (5 bases). There are 15 residues in the CDR3. The V end was cut by 4 bases, the J end by 2 bases, with 15 bases between. Per the germline V gene, CDR1 is SGHNT and CDR2 is YYREEE (reference sequence). The CDR3 sequence: CASSTNSGKQETQYF. The CDR3 coding sequence is TGTGCCAGCAGCACAAACTCGGGGAAACAAGAGACCCAGTACTTC.

The gene calls are TRBV5-1 and TRBJ2-5, with 7 bases that match TRBD1. The germline V gene encodes CDR1 SGHRS and CDR2 YFSETQ. With V trimmed by 1 base and J by 6 bases, 12 bases remained unmatched. The CDR3 has 16 amino acids. The CDR3 region has the DNA TGCGCCAGCAGCTTGAGGAAGGGGACAGAAGTACAGACCCAGTACTTC. The encoded protein is CASSLRKGTEVQTQYF.

The V call is TRBV2, the J call TRBJ2-7; 7 bases are shared with TRBD2. Germline V gene sequence: CDR1 SNHLY, CDR2 FYNNEI. J was trimmed by 6 bases and V by 8 bases; bases with no gene match: 19. CDR3 length: 16 residues. Written as DNA, the CDR3 is TGTGCCAGCTCTGTCCTTGAGACTAGCTCTGGAAGCGAGCAGTACTTC. This codes for CASSVLETSSGSEQYF.

CDR3 amino acids: CAWRTGLGTEAFF. For the CDR3, the DNA is TGTGCCTGGAGGACAGGGTTAGGCACTGAAGCTTTCTTT. The chain couples TRBV30 to TRBJ1-1, with 7 bases fitting TRBD1. The germline gives CDR1 GTSNPN, CDR2 SVGIG (reference sequence). The V and J ends lost 3 bases and 4 bases, in that order; junction bases with no gene match: 5. This CDR3 contains 13 residues.

With respect to this clone: The sample holds other DNA sequences that translate to the same CDR3. The V and J genes are TRBV30 and TRBJ2-3; D gene uncertain. V was shortened by 0 bases and J by 0 bases, with 4 bases between the two germline ends. This CDR3 region has 13 residues. Per germline, CDR1 GTSNPN and CDR2 SVGIG (reference sequence). The CDR3 sequence is CAWSVGSTDTQYF. The CDR3 DNA reads as TGTGCCTGGAGTGTAGGTAGCACAGATACGCAGTATTTT.